This is a list of T cell receptor beta chains from one sample in a study of PD-L1 blockade in urothelial cancer. Some clones are missing from TCRdb's copy, which holds only in-frame ones; the method was immunoSEQ multiplex PCR. Counted here are about 55,000 clones, around four fifths occurring once; the ten biggest clones make up 1% to 1.5%. This specimen consisted of PBMCs, obtained around atezolizumab (anti-PD-L1) treatment. The receptors derive from a man aged 45-60 years with urothelial cancer. Each CDR3 is given with its conserved first and last residue. The D gene is left open where the match is weak. Rows may omit the clone size; those that give it use once, few, many or a size class.

J gene,V gene,D gene,clone size,CDR3 length,CDR3 DNA,CDR3 protein
TRBJ2-7,TRBV29-1,-,-,14,TGCAGCGTTGCCCCCGGACTCTCCGGCTACGAGCAGTACTTC,CSVAPGLSGYEQYF
TRBJ1-2,TRBV27,-,-,18,TGTGCCAGCAGTTTCCAGAAGGCGGGGCCTGCCAAACTCTATGGCTACACCTTC,CASSFQKAGPAKLYGYTF
TRBJ2-1,TRBV7-3,TRBD1,-,14,TGTGCCAGCAGCTCCACAGGACAGGGCCATGAGCAGTTCTTC,CASSSTGQGHEQFF
TRBJ2-1,TRBV20-1,-,-,10,TGCAGTGCCGTCTACAATGAGCAGTTCTTC,CSAVYNEQFF
TRBJ2-7,TRBV28,TRBD2,-,15,TGTGCCAGCAGCCCGTGGGGGGGAAGCTTTTCCGAGCAGTACTTC,CASSPWGGSFSEQYF
TRBJ2-5,TRBV5-6,-,once,16,TGTGCCAGCAGCTTGGTTTTTAAGGTACAGGGAGAGACCCAGTACTTC,CASSLVFKVQGETQYF
TRBJ1-1,TRBV5-1,TRBD1,-,14,TGCGCCAGCAGCAAGAGGACAGGGCAACTTGAAGCTTTCTTT,CASSKRTGQLEAFF
TRBJ1-1,TRBV6-1,-,-,18,TGTGCCAGCAGTGTAAGGACTCAGGCCTGGAGTCGGAACACTGAAGCTTTCTTT,CASSVRTQAWSRNTEAFF
TRBJ2-3,TRBV11-2,-,-,14,TGTGCCAGCAGCTTAGCGCCGGGAACAGATACGCAGTATTTT,CASSLAPGTDTQYF
TRBJ2-7,TRBV18,-,-,13,TGTGCCAGCTCACCGCTCGGCTCCTACGAGCAGTACTTC,CASSPLGSYEQYF
TRBJ2-7,TRBV7-9,-,few,12,TGTGCCAGCAGCTTGGGCAGCTACGAGCAGTACTTC,CASSLGSYEQYF
TRBJ2-7,TRBV28,-,-,15,TGTGCCAGCAAACCGGAGGGTCTGTCGGCCTACGAGCAGTACTTC,CASKPEGLSAYEQYF
TRBJ2-5,TRBV2,-,-,12,TGTGCCAGCAGTGAACAGTCTGAGACCCAGTACTTC,CASSEQSETQYF
TRBJ1-2,TRBV2,TRBD1,-,14,TGTGCCAGCAGTCCCAACACAGGGGACTATGGCTACACCTTC,CASSPNTGDYGYTF
TRBJ1-2,TRBV27,TRBD1,-,17,TGTGCCAGCAGTCCCCGGGCAACCGGGACAGGGGGCTATGGCTACACCTTC,CASSPRATGTGGYGYTF
TRBJ2-1,TRBV27,-,-,15,TGTGCCAGCGGGGCCCGACAGAACGGCTACAATGAGCAGTTCTTC,CASGARQNGYNEQFF
TRBJ2-1,TRBV5-8,TRBD2,-,15,TGTGCCAGCAGCTTGGTTGGCGGACTAGTACTTGAGCAGTTCTTC,CASSLVGGLVLEQFF
TRBJ1-4,TRBV15,TRBD1,-,14,TGTGCCACCAGCCGTAACAGGGGAACCGAAAAACTGTTTTTT,CATSRNRGTEKLFF
TRBJ2-7,TRBV11-2,TRBD1,-,13,TGTGCCAGCAGCTCGGACAGGGGGCGCGAGCAGTACTTC,CASSSDRGREQYF
TRBJ1-5,TRBV19,-,few,17,TGTGCCAGTAGTATGTCCCCACAGGGTTACTCCAATCAGCCCCAGCATTTT,CASSMSPQGYSNQPQHF
TRBJ1-5,TRBV19,TRBD1,few,15,TGTGCCAGTAGAAGAACAGGGGGGAGCAATCAGCCCCAGCATTTT,CASRRTGGSNQPQHF
TRBJ2-7,TRBV7-2,TRBD1,-,15,TGTGCCAGCAGCTCCTACCGGGACAGGGGGGCCGAGCAGTACTTC,CASSSYRDRGAEQYF
TRBJ2-1,TRBV27,TRBD2,-,20,TGTGCCAGCAGTTTTAAGGCCCCGACTAGCGGGAGTAGCCCCTACAATGAGCAGTTCTTC,CASSFKAPTSGSSPYNEQFF
TRBJ1-1,TRBV27,TRBD1,-,15,TGTGCCAGCAGTTTATCGGGGACAGGGCAAACTGAAGCTTTCTTT,CASSLSGTGQTEAFF
TRBJ1-1,TRBV5-6,TRBD1,once,12,TGTGCCAGCAGCCTGGACAGGGATAATTCTTTCTTT,CASSLDRDNSFF
TRBJ1-1,TRBV30,-,-,14,TGTGCCTGGGGGACGAGGGGAGGGGGAACTGAAGCTTTCTTT,CAWGTRGGGTEAFF
TRBJ1-1,TRBV11-2,TRBD1,-,14,TGTGCCAGCAGCCCGGGGACAGGGAAGACTGAAGCTTTCTTT,CASSPGTGKTEAFF
TRBJ2-7,TRBV6-1,-,-,14,TGTGCCAGCAGTGATCGGGGGAGCTCCTACGAGCAGTACTTC,CASSDRGSSYEQYF
TRBJ2-7,TRBV5-1,TRBD1,-,12,TGCGCCAGCAGTGGACAGGTCTACGAGCAGTACTTC,CASSGQVYEQYF
TRBJ1-1,TRBV6-1,-,-,13,TGTGCCAGCAGTGAAGTCGGGAACACTGAAGCTTTCTTT,CASSEVGNTEAFF
TRBJ1-2,TRBV27,TRBD1,-,15,TGTGCCACCGGTGTAGGACAGGGGGTTGCCTATGGCTACACCTTC,CATGVGQGVAYGYTF
TRBJ2-3,TRBV13,TRBD2,-,17,TGTGCCAGCAGCAGCGGGACTAGCGGACCTAGCACAGATACGCAGTATTTT,CASSSGTSGPSTDTQYF
TRBJ2-7,TRBV6-1,-,-,12,TGTGCCAGCAGTGAAAATCGGGACGAGCAGTACTTC,CASSENRDEQYF
TRBJ1-1,TRBV6-1,-,-,14,TGTGCCAGCAGTGACAAGAACAAGAACACTGAAGCTTTCTTT,CASSDKNKNTEAFF
TRBJ2-1,TRBV25-1,-,-,17,TGTGCCAGCAGTGAAAGGTACTCCACGCGACTTCACAATGAGCAGTTCTTC,CASSERYSTRLHNEQFF
TRBJ1-6,TRBV5-6,-,-,17,TGTGCCAGCAGCCTGGCTTGGGGTCAGGGAAATAATTCACCCCTCCACTTT,CASSLAWGQGNNSPLHF
TRBJ2-2,TRBV5-1,TRBD1,few,16,TGCGCCAGCAGCTTGCGGGACAGGGGGCTCACCGGGGAGCTGTTTTTT,CASSLRDRGLTGELFF
TRBJ2-1,TRBV9,TRBD2,-,15,TGTGCCAGCAGCGTAGCGCCGGGACTAGCGATTGAGCAGTTCTTC,CASSVAPGLAIEQFF
TRBJ2-7,TRBV7-2,TRBD2,-,14,TGTGCCAGCAGACGTACTAGCGGGAGTTACGAGCAGTACTTC,CASRRTSGSYEQYF
TRBJ1-4,TRBV5-1,-,-,16,TGCGCCAGCAGCCGGGCGGGTGTCCCGACTAATGAAAAACTGTTTTTT,CASSRAGVPTNEKLFF
TRBJ2-5,TRBV21-1,-,-,20,TGTGCCAGCAGCAAAGAGGGTTTCGGACTAGCGGGGAGGATGGAGGAGACCCAGTACTTC,CASSKEGFGLAGRMEETQYF
TRBJ2-3,TRBV7-9,TRBD1,-,16,TGTGCCAGCAGCTTAGGTACAGGGGGCGCGGGAGATACGCAGTATTTT,CASSLGTGGAGDTQYF
TRBJ2-2,TRBV25-1,-,-,15,TGTGCCAGCAGTAGCCCGACAGGAATCACCGGGGAGCTGTTTTTT,CASSSPTGITGELFF
TRBJ1-4,TRBV7-2,TRBD1,once,14,TGTGCCAGCAGCGCGGACAGGGGTAATGAAAAACTGTTTTTT,CASSADRGNEKLFF
TRBJ1-5,TRBV19,-,-,16,TGTGCCAGTAGTATAGAATTCCCCCTCAGGAATCAGCCCCAGCATTTT,CASSIEFPLRNQPQHF
TRBJ1-2,TRBV7-9,TRBD1,-,16,TGTGCCAGCAGCTCGCACCACCAGTCGACAGGGAGAGGCTACACCTTC,CASSSHHQSTGRGYTF
TRBJ1-2,TRBV9,TRBD1,-,15,TGTGCCAGCAGCGTAGAGACAGGGGGAAACTATGGCTACACCTTC,CASSVETGGNYGYTF
TRBJ1-2,TRBV28,-,-,13,TGTGCCAGCAGTCCGGGACTGCCCTATGGCTACACCTTC,CASSPGLPYGYTF
TRBJ2-1,TRBV12-5,-,-,13,TGTGCTAGTGGTCCAGACACCGCCAATGAGCAGTTCTTC,CASGPDTANEQFF
TRBJ1-3,TRBV18,-,-,17,TGTGCCAGCTCACCACTTCCCCTACAGAGCTCTGGAAACACCATATATTTT,CASSPLPLQSSGNTIYF
TRBJ1-6,TRBV5-1,TRBD1,few,16,TGCGCCAGCAGCTTGGAGGGACAGGGTTATAATTCACCCCTCCACTTT,CASSLEGQGYNSPLHF
TRBJ1-1,TRBV14,-,-,14,TGTGCCAGCAGCCAAGTATCAGGGAACACTGAAGCTTTCTTT,CASSQVSGNTEAFF
TRBJ1-2,TRBV29-1,TRBD1,-,12,TGCAGCGACCAGACAGGGGACTATGGCTACACCTTC,CSDQTGDYGYTF
TRBJ1-6,TRBV21-1,-,few,16,TGTGCCAGCAGCCCTCGACAGGGCCTCTATAATTCACCCCTCCACTTT,CASSPRQGLYNSPLHF
TRBJ2-1,TRBV30,-,-,16,TGTGCCTGGAGTAAGGTCGTATTGGGGGGCTACAATGAGCAGTTCTTC,CAWSKVVLGGYNEQFF
TRBJ1-2,TRBV28,-,-,16,TGTGCCAGCAGCATGCCCCAGCCCCAGGGAAGTCAGGGCTACACCTTC,CASSMPQPQGSQGYTF
TRBJ2-1,TRBV23-1,-,-,14,TGCGCCAGCAGTCAAGGCCAGGTTTCATTTGAGCAGTTCTTC,CASSQGQVSFEQFF
TRBJ2-7,TRBV6-6,-,once,15,TGTGCCAGCAGTTCCGCCTCGACAGGCTCCTACGAGCAGTACTTC,CASSSASTGSYEQYF